The rows below give T cell receptor beta chains drawn from one sample of a study of identical twins. TCRdb fed the 5' RACE reads into MiXCR, producing one record per CDR3 protein. The sample records about 700,000 distinct CDR3 sequences, approximately 9% being singletons. These data were likewise used in another study, on yellow fever vaccine responses in identical twins.

The material sequenced was PBMCs. The receptors come from a woman aged 18-30 years in good health. CDR3s include the opening cysteine and the closing phenylalanine or tryptophan.

j_call v_call cdr3_aa
TRBJ2-7 TRBV6-1 CASSTPPTWGGTYEQYF
TRBJ2-3 TRBV27 CASSRVHRSGGTDTQYF
TRBJ1-5 TRBV25-1 CASSEARGSNQPQHF
TRBJ2-1 TRBV5-1 CASSSGLAAHNEQFF
TRBJ2-7 TRBV6-5 CASSCTWAGVRDEQYF
TRBJ2-1 TRBV20-1 CSANPLANEQFF
TRBJ2-1 TRBV6-4 CASSDGKGNEQFF
TRBJ2-5 TRBV7-2 CASSPKGPGETQYF
TRBJ2-7 TRBV12-5 CASPTPRTAYEQYF
TRBJ2-1 TRBV19 CASSIANEQFF
TRBJ2-1 TRBV4-3 CASSQVLSTSGRGSEQFF
TRBJ2-3 TRBV5-1 CASSLFGGGPSTDTQYF
TRBJ1-5 TRBV6-1 CASKRGDQPQHF
TRBJ1-1 TRBV10-3 CAISESDRGKAFF
TRBJ2-3 TRBV5-1 CASSRWTSTDTQYF
TRBJ2-7 TRBV6-6 CASRLMEGYEQYF
TRBJ2-2 TRBV20-1 CSATRQFLANTGELFF
TRBJ2-7 TRBV2 CASNRAGGDEQYF
TRBJ2-7 TRBV7-2 CASSLANFLAGGHEQYF
TRBJ2-5 TRBV5-8 CASSRQGLGQETQYF
TRBJ2-1 TRBV6-1 CASSTLPGQGYNEQFF
TRBJ2-7 TRBV6-5 CASSYTGQDEQYF
TRBJ2-1 TRBV7-9 CASSTRDRGSYNEQFF
TRBJ2-3 TRBV20-1 CSARMQRSTDTQYF
TRBJ2-7 TRBV7-9 CASSLEPVPGQNF
TRBJ2-3 TRBV20-1 CSARWTGGRYTQYF